This T cell receptor beta chain was sequenced during a study of cytomegalovirus exposure and HLA in healthy donors. Study-level information: Earlier sequencing of some 170 million T cells yielded 95 million to 120 million unique TCR beta sequences.

Amplification used 60 Vbeta primers and 13 Jbeta primers. Method: immunoSEQ multiplex PCR; TCRdb's copy keeps in-frame clones and lacks some. Among approximately 160,000 clones listed, approximately 67% were seen once. V gave up 4 bases and J gave up 6 bases, with 17 bases separating them. Germline V gene data show CDR1 as GTSNPN and CDR2 as SVGIG (reference sequence). The CDR3 consists of 14 residues. The chain links TRBV30 to TRBJ2-3; D is possibly TRBD1 (5 bases). The sample comprised PBMCs. This receptor was taken from a woman aged 18-29 years in good health and CMV-seropositive. The DNA of the CDR3 is TGTGCCTGGACCGAGCTGACAGCCCGGGATACGCAGTATTTT. This codes for CAWTELTARDTQYF.